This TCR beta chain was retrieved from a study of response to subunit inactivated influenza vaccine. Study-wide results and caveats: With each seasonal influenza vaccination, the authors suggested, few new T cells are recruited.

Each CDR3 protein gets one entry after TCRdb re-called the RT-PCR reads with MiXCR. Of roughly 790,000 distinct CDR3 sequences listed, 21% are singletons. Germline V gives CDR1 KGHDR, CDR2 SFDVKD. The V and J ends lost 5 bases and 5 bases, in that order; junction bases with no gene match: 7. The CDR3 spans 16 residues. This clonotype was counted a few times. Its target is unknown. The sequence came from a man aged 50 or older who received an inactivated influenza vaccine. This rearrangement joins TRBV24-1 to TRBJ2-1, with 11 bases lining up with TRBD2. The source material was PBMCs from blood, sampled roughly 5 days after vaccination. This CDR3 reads CATSALTSGENNEQFF. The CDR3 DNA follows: TGTGCCACCAGTGCCCTGACTAGCGGGGAAAACAATGAGCAGTTCTTC.